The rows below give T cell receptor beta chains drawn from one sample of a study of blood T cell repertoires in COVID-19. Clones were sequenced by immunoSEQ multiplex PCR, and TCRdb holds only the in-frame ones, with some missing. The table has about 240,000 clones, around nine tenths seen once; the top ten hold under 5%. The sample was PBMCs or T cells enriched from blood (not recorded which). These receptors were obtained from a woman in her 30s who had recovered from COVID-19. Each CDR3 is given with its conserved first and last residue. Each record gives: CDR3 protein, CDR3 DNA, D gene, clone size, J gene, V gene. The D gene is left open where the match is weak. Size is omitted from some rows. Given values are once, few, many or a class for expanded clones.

CSVSRNTEAFF,TGCAGCGTGTCTAGGAACACTGAAGCTTTCTTT,-,-,TRBJ1-1,TRBV29-1
CASRIFGTDYGYTF,TGTGCCAGCCGCATCTTTGGGACAGACTATGGCTACACCTTC,TRBD1,-,TRBJ1-2,TRBV28
CASKPGQSPNTEAFF,TGTGCCAGTAAGCCGGGACAGTCACCGAACACTGAAGCTTTCTTT,TRBD1,-,TRBJ1-1,TRBV19
CASRRGQQETQYF,TGTGCCAGCAGGCGAGGACAGCAAGAGACCCAGTACTTC,-,-,TRBJ2-5,TRBV6-5
CASSLNSERTF,TGTGCCAGCAGCCTAAACTCTGAACGGACTTTC,-,-,TRBJ2-6,TRBV7-9
CAWSVQGRSGYTF,TGTGCCTGGAGTGTTCAGGGAAGGTCCGGCTACACCTTC,-,-,TRBJ1-2,TRBV30
CAISPATSSYNEQFF,TGTGCCATCAGCCCGGCTACTAGCTCCTACAATGAGCAGTTCTTC,-,-,TRBJ2-1,TRBV10-3
CSVATGDTQYF,TGCAGCGTTGCTACGGGGGATACGCAGTATTTT,-,-,TRBJ2-3,TRBV29-1
CASTDRGNQPQHF,TGTGCCAGCACTGACAGGGGCAATCAGCCCCAGCATTTT,TRBD1,-,TRBJ1-5,TRBV19
CASSQDLGSATGELFF,TGCGCCAGCAGCCAAGATCTCGGGAGTGCGACCGGGGAGCTGTTTTTT,-,many,TRBJ2-2,TRBV4-3
CASSIGESNQPQHF,TGTGCCAGTAGTATTGGAGAGTCCAATCAGCCCCAGCATTTT,-,-,TRBJ1-5,TRBV19
CASSLLGLPTYEQYF,TGTGCCAGCAGTTTGTTGGGACTTCCTACCTACGAGCAGTACTTC,-,-,TRBJ2-7,TRBV6-2/TRBV6-3
CASRRGGNQPQHF,TGTGCCAGCAGGAGGGGAGGGAATCAGCCCCAGCATTTT,-,-,TRBJ1-5,TRBV6-5
CASSIDPPLRSYSNQPQHF,TGTGCCAGTAGTATAGATCCCCCCCTCAGATCTTATAGCAATCAGCCCCAGCATTTT,-,-,TRBJ1-5,TRBV19
CASSLNAGFVETQYF,TGTGCCAGCAGCTTAAACGCGGGGTTTGTAGAGACCCAGTACTTC,-,-,TRBJ2-5,TRBV7-2
CASSDRDRGGYTF,TGTGCCAGCAGTGATCGGGACAGGGGAGGCTACACCTTC,TRBD1,-,TRBJ1-2,TRBV6-1
CATSRTRDRSNEKLFF,TGTGCCACCAGCAGAACGAGGGACAGGTCTAATGAAAAACTGTTTTTT,TRBD1,-,TRBJ1-4,TRBV15
CASSLGASEKETQYF,TGCGCCAGCAGCTTGGGGGCTAGCGAGAAAGAGACCCAGTACTTC,-,-,TRBJ2-5,TRBV5-1
CASSISGRGSYNEQFF,TGTGCCAGCAGCATCAGCGGGAGGGGCTCCTACAATGAGCAGTTCTTC,TRBD2,-,TRBJ2-1,TRBV9
CASSGQGVTEQFF,TGTGCCAGTAGTGGACAGGGGGTGACTGAGCAGTTCTTC,TRBD1,once,TRBJ2-1,TRBV19
CASSASPTGETQYF,TGTGCCAGCAGCGCCTCCCCGACAGGAGAGACCCAGTACTTC,-,-,TRBJ2-5,TRBV9
CASTLSGVSNQPQHF,TGTGCCAGCACCCTATCCGGGGTTAGTAATCAGCCCCAGCATTTT,-,once,TRBJ1-5,TRBV7-2
CASSLGSGRGYQETQYF,TGTGCCAGCAGCTTAGGGTCTGGCAGGGGGTACCAAGAGACCCAGTACTTC,TRBD1,-,TRBJ2-5,TRBV7-9
CASSFIGQGAETQYF,TGTGCTAGCAGCTTTATAGGACAGGGGGCTGAGACCCAGTACTTC,TRBD1,-,TRBJ2-5,TRBV7-7
CAIKGTSGTYNEQFF,TGTGCCATCAAGGGAACTAGCGGTACCTACAATGAGCAGTTCTTC,TRBD2,-,TRBJ2-1,TRBV10-3
CASSSPRTGSYNSPLHF,TGTGCCAGCAGCTCACCCCGCACCGGGTCCTATAATTCACCCCTCCACTTT,-,-,TRBJ1-6,TRBV28
CASTGHLDSNQPQHF,TGTGCCAGTACCGGACACCTAGATAGCAATCAGCCCCAGCATTTT,-,-,TRBJ1-5,TRBV19
CASSLQGAQYDGELFF,TGTGCCAGCAGTTTACAGGGGGCGCAATATGACGGGGAGCTGTTTTTT,TRBD1,-,TRBJ2-2,TRBV28
CATSKDRASYNEQFF,TGTGCCACCAGCAAGGACAGGGCCTCGTACAATGAGCAGTTCTTC,TRBD1,-,TRBJ2-1,TRBV15